A selection of T cell receptor beta chains follows, all from one sample in a study of T cells after posttransplantation cyclophosphamide. Profiled with immunoSEQ multiplex PCR; TCRdb holds only in-frame clones, not every one. Of more than 9,000 clones in the sample, approximately 89% were seen once. The material was CD4+ T cells sorted from PBMCs, obtained after allogeneic stem cell transplant with posttransplant cyclophosphamide. The receptors were sampled from a male patient aged 25 to 39 who received an allogeneic stem cell transplant from a related donor, was CMV-positive, and had acute GVHD only. T cells may partly derive from the graft donor. Both conserved end residues are part of each CDR3. D genes are given only for firm matches. Size values are once, few and many counts, or a class for expanded clones, and some rows have none.

j_call | clone_size | d_call | v_call | cdr3_aa | cdr3_nt
TRBJ2-2 | - | - | TRBV4-3 | CASSQAPQAHTGELFF | TGCGCCAGCAGCCAAGCTCCGCAGGCTCACACCGGGGAGCTGTTTTTT
TRBJ1-1 | - | - | TRBV15 | CATSRYGDSEAFF | TGTGCCACCAGCAGATATGGAGACTCTGAAGCTTTCTTT
TRBJ2-5 | - | - | TRBV5-4 | CASSFPQGQETQYF | TGTGCCAGCAGCTTCCCCCAGGGCCAAGAGACCCAGTACTTC
TRBJ2-7 | - | TRBD1 | TRBV11-3 | CASSPGQSYEQYF | TGTGCCAGCAGCCCGGGACAGAGCTACGAGCAGTACTTC
TRBJ1-3 | - | - | TRBV18 | CASSPSPTFSGNTIYF | TGTGCCAGCTCACCTTCACCGACTTTCTCTGGAAACACCATATATTTT
TRBJ1-1 | - | TRBD1 | TRBV7-9 | CASSQQGGNTEAFF | TGTGCCAGCAGTCAACAGGGGGGGAACACTGAAGCTTTCTTT
TRBJ2-5 | - | TRBD2 | TRBV2 | CASGTGLAGKETQYF | TGTGCCAGCGGAACCGGACTAGCGGGGAAAGAGACCCAGTACTTC
TRBJ1-3 | - | - | TRBV4-2 | CASTRGTGEGGNTIYF | TGTGCCAGCACCCGAGGCACGGGGGAGGGTGGAAACACCATATATTTT
TRBJ2-6 | - | TRBD1 | TRBV7-3 | CASSLDRSGANVLTF | TGTGCCAGCAGCTTGGACAGGTCTGGGGCCAACGTCCTGACTTTC
TRBJ1-2 | few | - | TRBV5-6 | CASSLDSRVSGGYTF | TGTGCCAGCAGCTTGGATTCGAGGGTCTCCGGTGGCTACACCTTC